These T cell receptor beta chains were read from a single sample in a study of CD8 T cells in Susac syndrome. MiXCR, run by TCRdb on the immunoSEQ multiplex PCR reads, gives a single entry per CDR3 protein. The data contain roughly 200,000 distinct CDR3 sequences, approximately 95% of them singletons. Sequenced: CD4+ T cells from PBMCs. Receptor source: a human donor with multiple sclerosis. Each CDR3 is given with its conserved first and last residue. A D gene is named only where the DNA matches it firmly. Expanded clones are given a class, and other clones once, few, many or no size at all.

j_call	clone_size	d_call	v_call	cdr3_length	cdr3_aa	cdr3_nt
TRBJ2-3	.	TRBD1	TRBV9	16	CASSPTGTGGSDTQYF	TGTGCCAGCAGCCCTACCGGGACAGGGGGATCAGATACGCAGTATTTT
TRBJ1-3	.	TRBD1	TRBV29-1	12	CSGQGPGNTIYF	TGCAGCGGACAGGGCCCCGGAAACACCATATATTTT
TRBJ2-3	.	TRBD1	TRBV20-1	14	CSARRDRGTDTQYF	TGCAGTGCTAGAAGGGACAGGGGTACAGATACGCAGTATTTT
TRBJ1-6	.	TRBD1	TRBV9	17	CASSGPTGGHNNSPLHF	TGTGCCAGCAGCGGTCCGACAGGGGGCCACAATAATTCACCCCTCCACTTT
TRBJ2-1	.	TRBD2	TRBV12-3/TRBV12-4	14	CASTPGGPYNEQFF	TGTGCCAGCACCCCGGGAGGCCCCTACAATGAGCAGTTCTTC
TRBJ1-2	once	.	TRBV20-1	15	CSARQWGKANYGYTF	TGCAGTGCCCGACAGTGGGGTAAAGCTAACTATGGCTACACCTTC
TRBJ2-1	once	.	TRBV9	13	CASSVTGLNEQFF	TGTGCCAGCAGCGTAACAGGGCTAAATGAGCAGTTCTTC
TRBJ1-2	.	TRBD1	TRBV5-6	14	CASSLLDRDYGYTF	TGTGCCAGCAGCTTGCTTGACAGGGACTATGGCTACACCTTC
TRBJ2-2	.	.	TRBV9	13	CASSVGEAGELFF	TGTGCCAGCAGCGTAGGAGAGGCCGGGGAGCTGTTTTTT
TRBJ2-1	.	.	TRBV7-6	13	CASSLARDNEQFF	TGTGCCAGCAGCTTAGCCAGGGACAATGAGCAGTTCTTC
TRBJ1-1	.	.	TRBV13	13	CASSIGRSTEAFF	TGTGCCAGCAGCATTGGAAGGAGTACTGAAGCTTTCTTT